The clone carrying this T cell receptor (beta chain) was seen at least ten times. Its cognate antigen is unknown. This entry is derived from a study of spatial heterogeneity in lung cancer. About the research overall: Mean representation of each unique TCR and UMI combination in the raw reads exceeded 8.5 occurrences.

The presence of a unique molecular identifier marked each TCR cDNA molecule. TCRdb re-called the 5' RACE reads through MiXCR, storing one row per CDR3 protein. The data show under 100,000 distinct CDR3 sequences, over 8.5% seen once. Findings and limits, study-wide: Ubiquitous expanded tumor TCRs showed up in blood more at resection than follow-up.

Germline CDR1 reads KGHDR; CDR2 reads SFDVKD. The CDR3 is made up of 14 amino acids. Trimming took off 4 bases at V and 4 bases at J, with 12 bases between the two ends. As for time point: sample taken at primary tumor resection. Tumor, nontumor lung or frozen PBMC supplied whole RNA, sequenced without sorting. Patients with untreated early-stage non-small cell lung cancer, numbering approximately 70, were the donors. Sequenced material: PBMCs, taken at surgery. The sequence was collected from a male donor with early-stage non-small cell lung cancer. The rearrangement joins TRBV24-1 to TRBJ2-5, with D hard to call. CDR3 coding DNA: TGTGCCACCAGTGACACGGGTCCCCTAGAGACCCAGTACTTC. It codes for CATSDTGPLETQYF.